Each of the 23 T cell receptor beta chains below was sequenced from the same sample in a study of beta chain features in type 1 diabetes. General study results and limits: Shorter TCRB CDR3s, moderately but significantly so, were found in Type 1 diabetes patients in all four CD4+ subsets.

These TCRs' antigens remain unknown. Reverse transcription of all isolated RNA meant that expressed TCRB transcripts were sequenced. Method: immunoSEQ multiplex PCR; TCRdb's copy keeps in-frame clones and lacks some. The sample lists some 170,000 clones, about 63% occurring once. The material sequenced was naive CD4+ T cells from blood. Receptors originate from a man aged 30-40 years with type 1 diabetes.

The J gene is TRBJ2-1, the V gene TRBV4-1; TRBD2 matches at 12 bases. This CDR3 contains 20 residues. Trimming took 0 bases from V and 3 from J; bases not matched to a gene: 12. Germline loops: CDR1 MGHRA, CDR2 YSYEKL. The CDR3 protein is CASSQDPGLAGPGHYNEQFF. DNA of the CDR3: TGCGCCAGCAGCCAAGATCCCGGACTAGCGGGGCCAGGACACTACAATGAGCAGTTCTTC.

This chain uses TRBV29-1 with TRBJ2-7; 7 bases are a match to TRBD1. The CDR3 is 11 amino acids. Germline trimming cut 6 bases from V and 2 bases from J; bases unmatched to any gene: 1. Germline CDR1 SQVTM, CDR2 ANQGSEA. The CDR3 sequence: CSVGTAYEQYF. The CDR3 DNA follows: TGCAGCGTAGGGACAGCCTACGAGCAGTACTTC.

The genes are TRBV18 and TRBJ2-3; D is perhaps TRBD2 (7 bases). Germline V lookup: CDR1 KGHSH, CDR2 LQKENI. The V gene lost 4 bases and the J gene lost 7 bases, with 18 bases spanning the gap. The CDR3 totals 15 residues. The CDR3: CASSHGGGLENTQYF. The CDR3 coding sequence is TGTGCCAGCTCACATGGCGGGGGCCTGGAGAATACGCAGTATTTT.

J is TRBJ2-5 and V is TRBV4-1; 10 nucleotides line up with TRBD1. The trim removed 0 bases at V and 7 bases at J, leaving 5 bases unmatched. Looked up from germline, CDR1 is MGHRA and CDR2 is YSYEKL. The CDR3 covers 15 residues. DNA for the CDR3: TGCGCCAGCAGCCAAGATGAAGGACAGGGGGGGACCCAGTACTTC. It specifies CASSQDEGQGGTQYF.

This chain links TRBV18 with TRBJ2-1; D perhaps matches TRBD2 (5 bases). Trimming took off 4 bases at V and 8 bases at J, with 12 bases between the two ends. CDR1 is KGHSH, CDR2 LQKENI, per germline. The CDR3 runs to 13 residues. As DNA, the CDR3 is TGTGCCAGCTCACTCACGGGGTATGATGAGCAGTTCTTC. Its protein is CASSLTGYDEQFF.

The rearrangement joins TRBV6-6 to TRBJ2-6; no reliable D call. This CDR3 is 11 amino acids long. The germline CDR1 and CDR2 sequences are MNHNY and SVGAGI (reference sequence). CDR3 bases: TGTGCTATTACTGGGGCCAACGTCCTGACTTTC. This encodes CAITGANVLTF.

This chain connects TRBV7-2 to TRBJ2-3; D is unclear. The CDR3 loop spans 15 amino acids. Trimming pared 1 base from V and 6 bases from J, leaving 14 bases between. CDR1 is SGHTA, CDR2 FQGNSA, per germline. The DNA for the CDR3 is TGTGCCAGCAGCTTAGGCACAACACGAGATGATACGCAGTATTTT. Residues: CASSLGTTRDDTQYF.

This clone was counted a single time. The rearrangement joins TRBV29-1 to TRBJ1-4; 8 bases match TRBD1. Trimming cost V 7 bases and J 2 bases; bases outside gene matches: 9. Germline CDR1 reads SQVTM; CDR2 reads ANQGSEA. The length of the CDR3 is 15 residues. The CDR3 DNA sequence: TGCAGCGACCACAACAGGGGGTGCACTAATGAAAAACTGTTTTTT. It specifies CSDHNRGCTNEKLFF.

The chain uses TRBV10-3 and TRBJ2-1; perhaps TRBD2 as D (5 bases). V lost 3 bases and J 8 bases, leaving 11 bases between the germline ends. The CDR3 consists of 13 residues. Germline lookup yields CDR1 ENHRY and CDR2 SYGVKD. The CDR3: CAISDGVGDEQFF. CDR3 nucleotide sequence: TGTGCCATCAGTGACGGGGTGGGCGATGAGCAGTTCTTC.

This chain uses TRBV30 with TRBJ2-7, with 7 positions matching TRBD1. V gave up 3 bases and J gave up 12 bases; unmatched junction bases: 11. Germline lookup yields CDR1 GTSNPN and CDR2 SVGIG (reference sequence). The CDR3 loop spans 12 amino acids. Written as DNA, the CDR3 is TGTGCCTGGAGCGGTCCCGGGACAGTACCGTACTTC. Translating it yields CAWSGPGTVPYF. Using reference TRBV30 and TRBJ2-7 for the parts outside the CDR3, the full variable domain is SQTIHQWPATLVQPVGSPLSLECTVEGTSNPNLYWYRQAAGRGLQLLFYSVGIGQISSEVPQNLSASRPQDRQFILSSKKLLLSDSGFYLCAWSGPGTVPYFGPGTRLTVT.

This clone appeared a few times. The chain couples TRBV29-1 to TRBJ1-2; D might be TRBD1 (5 bases). Deletions cut 4 bases from V and 9 bases from J, with 21 bases between. The CDR3 loop spans 14 amino acids. The germline CDR1 and CDR2 sequences are SQVTM and ANQGSEA. The CDR3 sequence is CSVGTGIADDRYTF. CDR3 in DNA: TGCAGCGTTGGTACAGGTATTGCGGACGACCGCTACACCTTC. Variable domain in full (rest from reference TRBV29-1 and TRBJ1-2): SAVISQKPSRDICQRGTSLTIQCQVDSQVTMMFWYRQQPGQSLTLIATANQGSEATYESGFVIDKFPISRPNLTFSTLTVSNMSPEDSSIYLCSVGTGIADDRYTFGSGTRLTVV.

This clone was seen only a few times. This sequence joins TRBV4-3 and TRBJ1-3, with 9 bases matching TRBD1. This CDR3 is 15 amino acids long. The germline V gene has CDR1 LGHNA and CDR2 YSLEER. After removal of 1 base from V and 4 bases from J, the junction contained 2 bases not matched to a gene. CDR3 protein: CASSQAGTGGNTIYF. Written as DNA, the CDR3 is TGCGCCAGCAGCCAAGCCGGGACAGGGGGAAACACCATATATTTT.

The J gene is TRBJ2-1, the V gene TRBV4-1; D gene unclear. This CDR3 contains 16 residues. The germline V gene has CDR1 MGHRA and CDR2 YSYEKL. The V end lost 0 bases, the J end lost 4 bases, and 13 bases lay between the germline ends. DNA of the CDR3: TGCGCCAGCAGCCAAGATTTTGCTACGCTATACAATGAGCAGTTCTTC. Translation: CASSQDFATLYNEQFF.

This clone has just a few counts. The V and J genes are TRBV29-1 and TRBJ2-2; 9 nucleotides line up with TRBD1. This CDR3 is 15 amino acids long. Germline values: CDR1 SQVTM, CDR2 ANQGSEA. Trimming took 5 bases from V and 1 from J; bases not matched to a gene: 5. The CDR3 here is CSVLRTGVNTGELFF. The CDR3 DNA reads as TGCAGCGTTCTACGGACAGGGGTGAACACCGGGGAGCTGTTTTTT.

The chain recombines TRBV5-1 with TRBJ1-1, with D possibly being TRBD1 (6 bases). This CDR3 is 14 amino acids long. Germline CDR1 SGHRS, CDR2 YFSETQ. The ends were cut back, 5 bases at V and 1 base at J, with 12 bases in the middle. In DNA form, the CDR3 reads TGCGCCAGCAGATGGGGGGCCGAGAACACTGAAGCTTTCTTT. The encoded protein is CASRWGAENTEAFF.

The chain uses TRBV10-3 and TRBJ2-7; the D is unclear. Trimming cost V 10 bases and J 2 bases, with 12 bases left between them. The germline CDR1 and CDR2 sequences are ENHRY and SYGVKD. This CDR3 contains 12 residues. CDR3 DNA: TGTGCCAGCGCTCATCAGACCTACGAGCAGTACTTC. Its protein is CASAHQTYEQYF.

The V call is TRBV19, the J call TRBJ2-7, with D possibly being TRBD1 (5 bases). This CDR3 contains 11 residues. Between the trimmed V and J ends, which lost 4 bases and 4 bases, there was a span of 5 bases. Germline lookup yields CDR1 LNHDA and CDR2 SQIVND (reference sequence). The CDR3 DNA follows: TGTGCCAGTAGTACAGGGTACGAGCAGTACTTC. This encodes CASSTGYEQYF.

In this sample, this clone turned up once. V usage is TRBV9 and J usage is TRBJ2-3, with 10 bases matching TRBD2. Germline-derived CDR1 and CDR2 are SGDLS and YYNGEE. The CDR3 spans 16 residues. The V gene end was trimmed by 7 bases and the J gene end by 3 bases; junction bases not matched to a gene: 11. In DNA, the CDR3 is TGTGCCAGCGGGGCACAAGCGGGGGGGCTGACAGATACGCAGTATTTT. It is translated as CASGAQAGGLTDTQYF.

The chain recombines TRBV29-1 with TRBJ2-5; TRBD1 aligns across 7 bases. V lost 4 bases to trimming and J lost 5 bases; unmatched junction nucleotides: 13. Per the germline V gene, CDR1 is SQVTM and CDR2 is ANQGSEA. CDR3 length: 15 residues. The CDR3 sequence is CSVGSIGGGGETQYF. CDR3 bases: TGCAGCGTTGGTAGTATAGGGGGCGGTGGGGAGACCCAGTACTTC.

The gene calls are TRBV29-1 and TRBJ1-4; D gene ambiguous. The germline gives CDR1 SQVTM, CDR2 ANQGSEA. The germline V and J ends were trimmed by 6 bases and 6 bases, with 8 bases remaining between them. The CDR3 has 11 residues. CDR3 residues: CSVVSYEKLFF. The CDR3 coding sequence is TGCAGCGTCGTTTCTTATGAAAAACTGTTTTTT.

This clone has only a few counts. This chain links TRBV30 with TRBJ1-6; TRBD1 agrees at 8 bases. The V gene's germline CDR1 is GTSNPN and CDR2 SVGIG (reference sequence). The trim removed 4 bases at V and 4 bases at J, leaving 9 bases unmatched. This CDR3 spans 16 amino acids. CDR3: CAWNLLTGAYNSPLHF. The CDR3 region has the DNA TGTGCCTGGAACCTACTGACAGGGGCGTATAATTCACCCCTCCACTTT. The variable domain in full, with the rest retrieved from reference TRBV30 and TRBJ1-6, is SQTIHQWPATLVQPVGSPLSLECTVEGTSNPNLYWYRQAAGRGLQLLFYSVGIGQISSEVPQNLSASRPQDRQFILSSKKLLLSDSGFYLCAWNLLTGAYNSPLHFGNGTRLTVT.

This chain links TRBV30 with TRBJ2-5; no clear D gene. V was cut by 3 bases and J by 5 bases, with 10 bases left in between. Germline-derived CDR1 and CDR2 are GTSNPN and SVGIG (reference sequence). The length of the CDR3 is 12 residues. This chain's CDR3 is CAWSVGSETQYF. The CDR3 nucleotides are TGTGCCTGGAGCGTGGGCTCTGAGACCCAGTACTTC.

The CDR3 is CASSQGGTRYEQYF. The CDR3 DNA follows: TGCGCCAGCAGCCAGGGGGGGACCCGCTACGAGCAGTACTTC. The V and J genes are TRBV5-1 and TRBJ2-7; tentatively, D is TRBD1 or TRBD2 (7 bases each). This CDR3 comprises 14 residues. V was clipped by 4 bases and J by 3 bases, with 14 bases between them. Germline-derived CDR1 and CDR2 are SGHRS and YFSETQ.